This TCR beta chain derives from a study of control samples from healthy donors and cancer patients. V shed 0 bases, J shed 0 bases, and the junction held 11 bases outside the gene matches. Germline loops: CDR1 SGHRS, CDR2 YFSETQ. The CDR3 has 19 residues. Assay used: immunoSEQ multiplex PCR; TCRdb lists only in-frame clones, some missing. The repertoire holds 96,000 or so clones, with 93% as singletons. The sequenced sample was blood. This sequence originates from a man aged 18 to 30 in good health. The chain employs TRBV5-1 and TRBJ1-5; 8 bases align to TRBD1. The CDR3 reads CASSLDGIVGTGSNQPQHF. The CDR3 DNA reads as TGCGCCAGCAGCTTGGACGGAATTGTCGGGACAGGTAGCAATCAGCCCCAGCATTTT.